The 28 T cell receptor beta chains below come from one sample, sequenced in a study of neurological immune-mediated disorders. In TCRdb, the 5' RACE reads were re-called with MiXCR into one record per CDR3 protein. This table has 65,000 to 95,000 distinct CDR3 sequences, 5% to 6% appearing once. The time point here: longitudinal time-point 2. Sequencing input: PBMCs. All receptors come from an older woman with multiple sclerosis.

This clonotype was seen repeatedly, ten times or more. The chain combines TRBV20-1 with TRBJ1-2; a possible D gene is TRBD1 (5 bases). Germline CDR1 reads DFQATT; CDR2 reads SNEGSKA (reference sequence). CDR3 length: 12 residues. V was trimmed by 4 bases and J by 6 bases, leaving 12 bases between them. CDR3 in amino acids: CSANIEGNGYTF. The CDR3 DNA follows: TGCAGTGCTAACATCGAGGGGAATGGCTACACCTTC.

The table lists this clonotype with a few counts. This chain links TRBV5-5 with TRBJ1-4, with no clear D. V was clipped by 3 bases and J by 5 bases, with 14 bases between them. The CDR3 loop spans 15 amino acids. Germline assignment: CDR1 SGHKS and CDR2 YYEKEE (reference sequence). The CDR3 region has the DNA TGTGCCAGCAGCTCGATAAGGGCCCAAAATGAAAAACTGTTTTTT. Its protein product is CASSSIRAQNEKLFF.

This clonotype was found many times. The chain recombines TRBV28 with TRBJ2-5; 10 positions match TRBD2. The J segment lost 4 bases and the V segment lost 4 bases, leaving 6 bases of the junction unmatched. Germline V CDR1 and CDR2: MDHEN, SYDVKM. The CDR3 is made up of 15 amino acids. CDR3 in DNA: TGTGCCAGCAGTTCTAGCGGGGGAACAGCAGAGACCCAGTACTTC. This codes for CASSSSGGTAETQYF. The complete variable domain, with remaining parts taken from reference TRBV28 and TRBJ2-5, reads DVKVTQSSRYLVKRTGEKVFLECVQDMDHENMFWYRQDPGLGLRLIYFSYDVKMKEKGDIPEGYSVSREKKERFSLILESASTNQTSMYLCASSSSGGTAETQYFGPGTRLLVL.

V and J are TRBV5-1 and TRBJ2-1, with a tentative D call TRBD1 (6 bases). There are 15 residues in the CDR3. The germline CDR1 and CDR2 sequences are SGHRS and YFSETQ. Trimming removed 0 bases from V and 2 bases from J, with 9 bases in between. CDR3 loop: CASSLDQGPYNEQFF. Written as DNA, the CDR3 is TGCGCCAGCAGCTTGGATCAGGGGCCCTACAATGAGCAGTTCTTC.

This clonotype was counted many times. The chain uses TRBV29-1 and TRBJ2-7; D gene uncertain. The CDR3 is 11 residues long. V lost 4 bases and J 0 bases, leaving 4 bases between the germline ends. Germline V lookup: CDR1 SQVTM, CDR2 ANQGSEA. CDR3 protein: CSVGTSYEQYF. The CDR3 nucleotides are TGCAGCGTTGGGACCTCCTACGAGCAGTACTTC.

This clonotype was counted at least ten times. The chain recombines TRBV10-3 with TRBJ2-1; 10 nucleotides align to TRBD1. Germline CDR1 and CDR2: ENHRY and SYGVKD. Trimming cost V 0 bases and J 5 bases; bases outside gene matches: 10. The CDR3 extends over 18 amino acids. The CDR3 sequence is CAISESGIGTGANNEQFF. The CDR3 DNA is TGTGCCATCAGTGAGTCGGGGATTGGGACAGGGGCGAACAATGAGCAGTTCTTC.

This clonotype was counted at least ten times. This chain connects TRBV7-8 to TRBJ2-1; the match to TRBD1 covers 9 bases. Germline CDR1 SGHVS, CDR2 FQNEAQ. The V and J ends lost 0 bases and 4 bases, in that order; junction bases with no gene match: 13. CDR3 size: 19 residues. The CDR3 sequence: CASSLAGTGNDYGYNEQFF. CDR3 bases: TGTGCCAGCAGCTTAGCCGGGACAGGGAACGACTATGGGTACAATGAGCAGTTCTTC.

This clonotype was detected only a few times. The chain recombines TRBV20-1 with TRBJ1-1, with 7 bases that match TRBD1. This CDR3 is built from 16 residues. With V trimmed by 3 bases and J by 5 bases, 15 bases remained unmatched. Germline CDR1 is DFQATT and CDR2 is SNEGSKA (reference sequence). CDR3 nucleotides: TGCAGTGCTAGCCACCAACAGGGGCCTCTGGGGACTGAAGCTTTCTTT. It yields the protein CSASHQQGPLGTEAFF.

This clonotype was counted only a few times. CDR3 residues: CATPTRSVNYGYTF. CDR3 nucleotides: TGTGCCACCCCTACAAGGTCCGTAAACTATGGCTACACCTTC. The chain joins TRBV6-5 to TRBJ1-2; no definite D call. The CDR3 is 14 residues long. CDR1 and CDR2 from the germline V gene are MNHEY and SVGAGI. V gave up 10 bases and J gave up 2 bases, with 17 bases separating them.

This clonotype was detected many times. This rearrangement joins TRBV5-1 to TRBJ1-2, with unresolved D. CDR1 is SGHRS and CDR2 is YFSETQ in the germline V gene. The germline V and J ends were trimmed by 0 bases and 4 bases, with 13 bases remaining between them. This CDR3 spans 15 amino acids. This CDR3 is CASSLEARASYGYTF. The CDR3 DNA is TGCGCCAGCAGCTTGGAGGCGAGGGCCAGCTATGGCTACACCTTC.

This clonotype was seen many times. The rearrangement joins TRBV5-1 to TRBJ1-1; D is unclear. Between the trimmed V and J ends, which lost 4 bases and 6 bases, there was a span of 10 bases. Germline CDR1 is SGHRS and CDR2 is YFSETQ. This CDR3 contains 12 residues. The DNA for the CDR3 is TGCGCCAGCAGCGGAGGGATCGCTGAAGCTTTCTTT. Translating it yields CASSGGIAEAFF.

This clonotype was detected many times. In DNA, the CDR3 is TGTGCCAGCAGCGCGGGGGGTACAGCTGGAAACACCATATATTTT. Its translation is CASSAGGTAGNTIYF. V is TRBV7-2 and J is TRBJ1-3, with D tentatively TRBD1 (5 bases). V was pared by 5 bases and J by 2 bases, with 13 bases between. The germline gives CDR1 SGHTA, CDR2 FQGNSA. The CDR3 sequence is 15 residues long. Full variable domain (remainder filled in from reference TRBV7-2 and TRBJ1-3): GAGVSQSPSNKVTEKGKDVELRCDPISGHTALYWYRQSLGQGLEFLIYFQGNSAPDKSGLPSDRFSAERTGGSVSTLTIQRTQQEDSAVYLCASSAGGTAGNTIYFGEGSWLTVV.

Ten or more counts support this clonotype. The chain links TRBV5-6 to TRBJ1-1; no firm D call. The CDR3 sequence is 14 residues long. Deletions cut 1 base from V and 1 base from J, with 8 bases between. CDR1 is SGHDT and CDR2 is YYEEEE in the germline V gene. The CDR3 reads CASSLKSANTEAFF. The CDR3 region has the DNA TGTGCCAGCAGCTTGAAGAGTGCGAACACTGAAGCTTTCTTT.

This clonotype has just a few counts. The CDR3 DNA sequence: TGTGCCACCAGCACCCGGACAGGGGGAGGCACTGAAGCTTTCTTT. This codes for CATSTRTGGGTEAFF. V gene TRBV15 combines with J gene TRBJ1-1; 10 positions agree with TRBD1. Germline V lookup: CDR1 LNHNV, CDR2 YYDKDF (reference sequence). The CDR3 contains 15 residues. The V gene end was trimmed by 4 bases and the J gene end by 4 bases; junction bases not matched to a gene: 6.

This clonotype has at least ten counts. The genes are TRBV7-6 and TRBJ2-7; D ambiguous. This CDR3 comprises 12 residues. V lost 1 base and J lost 1, with 2 bases in between. Germline V gene sequence: CDR1 SGHVS, CDR2 FNYEAQ. CDR3 sequence (DNA): TGTGCCAGCAGCTTAGGATCCTACGAGCAGTACTTC. Its protein is CASSLGSYEQYF.

This clonotype was seen at least ten times. The chain recombines TRBV20-1 with TRBJ2-7, with D unresolved. The ends were cut back, 0 bases at V and 0 bases at J, with 6 bases in the middle. CDR1 and CDR2 (germline): DFQATT, SNEGSKA (reference sequence). This CDR3 contains 13 residues. The CDR3 is CSARDPTSYEQYF. For the CDR3, the DNA is TGCAGTGCTAGAGATCCCACCTCCTACGAGCAGTACTTC.

This clonotype was counted ten times or more. The chain couples TRBV20-1 to TRBJ1-5; 10 bases agree with TRBD1. From germline, CDR1 is DFQATT and CDR2 SNEGSKA (reference sequence). This CDR3 has 15 residues. J gave up 6 bases and V 2 bases, and 7 bases lay outside the gene matches. CDR3 in amino acids: CSARPRQGASQPQHF. The CDR3 region has the DNA TGCAGTGCTAGACCAAGACAGGGGGCGAGTCAGCCCCAGCATTTT.

There are many counts of this clonotype. In nucleotides, the CDR3 is TGCGCCAGCAGCCTGATGTTTTCGGCAACTAATGAAAAACTGTTTTTT. This translates into CASSLMFSATNEKLFF. The chain recombines TRBV5-1 with TRBJ1-4, with D unclear. Trimming left V 4 bases short and J 0 bases short, with 13 bases between. Germline CDR1 is SGHRS and CDR2 is YFSETQ. CDR3 length equals 16 residues.

This clonotype was picked up many times. The V gene is TRBV5-1, the J gene TRBJ2-6; TRBD1 aligns across 7 bases. CDR1 is SGHRS, CDR2 YFSETQ, per germline. The CDR3 has 17 residues. V trimming: 0 bases; J trimming: 0 bases; junction bases outside the gene matches: 3. The CDR3 region is CASSLADRLSGANVLTF. CDR3 DNA sequence: TGCGCCAGCAGCTTGGCGGACAGGCTCTCTGGGGCCAACGTCCTGACTTTC.

This clonotype occurred many times. The gene calls are TRBV12-3 or TRBV12-4 and TRBJ2-6; tentatively, D is TRBD1 (5 bases). V was shortened by 6 bases and J by 2 bases, with 11 bases between the two germline ends. The CDR3 covers 15 residues. In DNA form, the CDR3 reads TGTGCCAGCAGCCTTAGACAGCCTGGGGCCAACGTCCTGACTTTC. This encodes CASSLRQPGANVLTF.

This clonotype was seen a handful of times. The gene calls are TRBV20-1 and TRBJ2-5; 12 positions match TRBD2. The CDR3 has 15 amino acids. V lost 4 bases and J lost 5; bases outside the gene matches: 8. CDR1 is DFQATT and CDR2 is SNEGSKA in the germline V gene (reference sequence). The CDR3 DNA sequence: TGCAGTGCTACCCTGCTAGCGGGGGGGCTTGAGACCCAGTACTTC. Its protein is CSATLLAGGLETQYF.

This clonotype was recorded at least ten times. This chain joins TRBV6-2 or TRBV6-3 and TRBJ2-1, with D possibly matching TRBD1 (5 bases). The CDR3 totals 14 residues. V was shortened by 7 bases and J by 4 bases, with 14 bases between the two germline ends. The V gene's germline CDR1 is MNHEY and CDR2 SVGEGT. CDR3 nucleotides: TGTGCCAGCATTAACCCGACAGCTTACAATGAGCAGTTCTTC. Translated: CASINPTAYNEQFF.

This clonotype was recorded many times. This chain joins TRBV5-5 and TRBJ1-1; no definite D call. The CDR3 is 15 amino acids. V was pared by 2 bases and J by 4 bases, with 15 bases between. Germline V gene sequence: CDR1 SGHKS, CDR2 YYEKEE (reference sequence). This chain's CDR3 is CASSFDPGVGTEAFF. For the CDR3, the DNA is TGTGCCAGCAGCTTTGACCCAGGTGTTGGCACTGAAGCTTTCTTT.

This clonotype was found many times. The chain recombines TRBV28 with TRBJ2-1; 8 bases are a match to TRBD1. The CDR3 runs to 17 residues. From germline, CDR1 is MDHEN and CDR2 SYDVKM. J was trimmed by 7 bases and V by 4 bases; bases with no gene match: 15. In nucleotides, the CDR3 is TGTGCCAGCAGTTCGCCCGCGGGCAGGGGGCTCGGGAATGAGCAGTTCTTC. Its protein is CASSSPAGRGLGNEQFF.

This clonotype was observed many times. The chain combines TRBV3-1 with TRBJ2-5; unclear D gene. Germline V CDR1 and CDR2: LGHDT, YNNKEL (reference sequence). Trimming left V 2 bases short and J 2 bases short, with 15 bases between. The CDR3 has 16 amino acids. CDR3 DNA sequence: TGTGCCAGCAGCCAAATCCCCACCCGCGGACAAGAGACCCAGTACTTC. This translates into CASSQIPTRGQETQYF.

Ten or more counts support this clonotype. The chain links TRBV5-1 to TRBJ2-2, with TRBD2 identical over 9 bases. Trimming removed 0 bases from V and 2 bases from J; junction bases left unmatched: 2. The germline gives CDR1 SGHRS, CDR2 YFSETQ. CDR3 length: 16 residues. The CDR3 nucleotides read TGCGCCAGCAGCTTGGTAGCGGGGGCCAACACCGGGGAGCTGTTTTTT. It specifies CASSLVAGANTGELFF.

In this sample, this clonotype turned up many times. V and J are TRBV5-1 and TRBJ2-7, with D possibly matching TRBD1 (6 bases). Germline V gene lookup returns CDR1 SGHRS and CDR2 YFSETQ. V dropped 2 bases and J dropped 2 bases, with 14 bases sitting between them. CDR3 length equals 15 residues. This CDR3 reads CASSLQGLFTYEQYF. The CDR3 bases are TGCGCCAGCAGCTTACAGGGCCTCTTTACCTACGAGCAGTACTTC.

This clonotype was detected ten times or more. This chain joins TRBV5-5 and TRBJ1-5, with TRBD1 as a possible D gene (5 bases). The CDR3 has 16 amino acids. Germline V gene lookup returns CDR1 SGHKS and CDR2 YYEKEE (reference sequence). V lost 1 base, J lost 4 bases, and 15 bases lay in between. The chain's CDR3 is CASSLNPGVGNQPQHF. CDR3 DNA sequence: TGTGCCAGCAGCTTGAACCCGGGGGTAGGAAATCAGCCCCAGCATTTT.